These 16 T cell receptor beta chains were all obtained from the same sample, sequenced in a study of preoperative IRX-2 immunotherapy in early breast cancer (dated by TCRdb to between 2018 and 2021). Libraries were prepared through the immunoSEQ multiplex PCR assay. TCRdb carries this immuneACCESS record with in-frame sequences only. Its versions omit some clonotypes, under half of them owing to an unresolved V gene in the studies checked, with the rest unexplained. This sample comprises fewer than 35,000 clones, 85% to 90% of them detected only once. The biggest ten clones account for 1.6% of the sample. The treatment or condition label here, explained by the study, means: preoperative locoregional IRX-2 cytokine immunotherapy. Here the sequenced sample was tumor tissue, taken after IRX-2 immunotherapy. The receptor set was obtained from a human donor with breast cancer.

This clone has just one count. The chain links TRBV7-1 to TRBJ1-1; TRBD1 matches 11 bases. TRBV7-1 has ORF status, its function being uncertain. The junction had 6 bases not matched to a gene; V was cut back by 4 bases and J by 5 bases. CDR3 size: 15 residues. The CDR3, as DNA: TGTGCCAGCAGCTTACAGGGACAGGGGGTTACTGAAGCTTTCTTT. Residues: CASSLQGQGVTEAFF.

This rearrangement joins TRBV11-3 to TRBJ1-1; D gene uncertain. CDR1 and CDR2 from the germline V gene are SGHNT and YENEEA. Trimming removed 2 bases from V and 1 base from J, with 11 bases in between. This CDR3 spans 15 amino acids. CDR3 sequence (DNA): TGTGCCAGCAGCTTAATTAGCCGAGGGAACACTGAAGCTTTCTTT. Residues: CASSLISRGNTEAFF.

The chain joins TRBV11-3 to TRBJ2-6, with a tentative D call TRBD2 (5 bases). Per germline, CDR1 SGHNT and CDR2 YENEEA. The germline V and J ends were trimmed by 5 bases and 1 base, with 15 bases remaining between them. The CDR3 extends over 17 amino acids. The CDR3 loop is CASSQTTTSSGANVLTF. CDR3 DNA: TGTGCCAGCAGCCAAACCACCACTAGTTCTGGGGCCAACGTCCTGACTTTC.

This chain links TRBV18 with TRBJ2-1, with D perhaps given as TRBD1 or TRBD2 (5 bases each). Germline V CDR1 and CDR2: KGHSH, LQKENI. Trimming took 1 base from V and 6 from J, leaving 19 bases between them. The CDR3 runs 17 residues. CDR3 sequence: CASSPQKGRGPRNEQFF. The CDR3 nucleotides are TGTGCCAGCTCACCACAAAAGGGACGGGGTCCGCGCAATGAGCAGTTCTTC.

This clone has a single count. The chain employs TRBV7-5 and TRBJ1-1; TRBD1, the table's D call, was not compared with the DNA. TRBV7-5 is termed a pseudogene. The CDR3 is made up of 14 amino acids. The DNA for the CDR3 is TGTGCCAGCAGTGCACGGGACAGTGTTACTGGGAAGAATTGG. Amino acids: CASSARDSVTGKNW.

This chain connects TRBV2 to TRBJ2-1; 13 bases map to TRBD2. Trimming cost V 6 bases and J 7 bases; bases outside gene matches: 3. CDR1 and CDR2 (germline): SNHLY, FYNNEI. CDR3 size: 14 residues. The CDR3 reads CASSGTSGTNEQFF. The CDR3 bases are TGTGCCAGCAGCGGGACTAGCGGGACGAATGAGCAGTTCTTC. Complete variable domain (other parts from reference TRBV2 and TRBJ2-1): EPEVTQTPSHQVTQMGQEVILRCVPISNHLYFYWYRQILGQKVEFLVSFYNNEISEKSEIFDDQFSVERPDGSNFTLKIRSTKLEDSAMYFCASSGTSGTNEQFFGPGTRLTVL.

The V call is TRBV11-3, the J call TRBJ2-3, with 9 nucleotides matching TRBD2. Germline V lookup: CDR1 SGHNT, CDR2 YENEEA. Trimming removed 5 bases from V and 6 bases from J; junction bases left unmatched: 15. This CDR3 comprises 17 residues. CDR3 amino acids: CASSDPLRGGLVDTQYF. CDR3 coding DNA: TGTGCCAGCAGCGACCCGCTGCGGGGGGGCCTGGTGGATACGCAGTATTTT.

This clone was detected once. The V call is TRBV11-3, the J call TRBJ2-7; 7 bases are shared with TRBD2. This CDR3 has 14 amino acids. The trim removed 3 bases at V and 7 bases at J, leaving 9 bases unmatched. Germline lookup yields CDR1 SGHNT and CDR2 YENEEA. CDR3 amino acids: CASSLITGGGEQYV. CDR3 nucleotides: TGTGCCAGCAGCTTGATTACGGGGGGAGGTGAGCAGTACGTC.

This rearrangement joins TRBV6-8 to TRBJ1-2; D remains unclear. Germline V gene sequence: CDR1 MNHGY, CDR2 SAAAGT. The CDR3 covers 15 residues. The V gene lost 7 bases and the J gene lost 0 bases, with 15 bases spanning the gap. The CDR3 DNA sequence: TGTGCCAGCAATCTTTCCAGGCGAGCTAACTATGGCTACACCTTC. It encodes CASNLSRRANYGYTF.

The chain uses TRBV6-8 and TRBJ2-5; D is tentatively TRBD1 or TRBD2 (5 bases each). Trimming shortened V by 2 bases and J by 5 bases, and 9 bases separated the two germline ends. The CDR3 length is 13 residues. Germline V lookup: CDR1 MNHGY, CDR2 SAAAGT. CDR3 sequence reads: CASSYPGSETQYF. Written as DNA, the CDR3 is TGTGCCAGCAGTTACCCAGGGAGTGAGACCCAGTACTTC.

The V and J genes are TRBV6-8 and TRBJ1-4; a weak D match, TRBD1 (5 bases). Trimming stripped 2 bases from V and 3 bases from J, with 16 bases between. This CDR3 region has 17 residues. The germline CDR1 and CDR2 sequences are MNHGY and SAAAGT. This CDR3 reads CASSYTKPGGANEKLFF. CDR3 nucleotide sequence: TGTGCCAGCAGTTACACAAAACCCGGGGGGGCTAATGAAAAACTGTTTTTT.

The rearrangement uses TRBV6-8 and TRBJ2-7; the D call may be TRBD1 or TRBD2 (5 bases each). The length of the CDR3 is 14 residues. Germline CDR1 is MNHGY and CDR2 is SAAAGT. V was shortened by 6 bases and J by 6 bases, with 18 bases between the two germline ends. For the CDR3, the DNA is TGTGCCAGCAGCTGGGACGGTAGGAGAGGCGAGCAGTACTTC. Protein sequence: CASSWDGRRGEQYF.

The chain uses TRBV15 and TRBJ2-2; TRBD2 agrees at 15 bases. Germline V lookup: CDR1 LNHNV, CDR2 YYDKDF (reference sequence). The CDR3 extends over 16 amino acids. V was clipped by 4 bases and J by 7 bases; unmatched bases: 4. The CDR3 region is CATSNGLAGGSGELFF. CDR3 nucleotide sequence: TGTGCCACCAGCAACGGACTAGCGGGGGGGAGCGGGGAGCTGTTTTTT.

The genes are TRBV6-8 and TRBJ2-2, with TRBD2 matching over 13 bases. Germline CDR1 and CDR2: MNHGY and SAAAGT. Trimming at V came to 0 bases and at J to 1 base, leaving 2 bases not matched to a gene. This CDR3 has 18 amino acids. The CDR3 reads CASSYSGLAGQNTGELFF. As DNA, the CDR3 is TGTGCCAGCAGTTACTCGGGACTAGCGGGACAGAACACCGGGGAGCTGTTTTTT.

This clone was seen more than once but under ten times. V usage is TRBV11-3 and J usage is TRBJ1-3; a possible D gene is TRBD1 (6 bases). The CDR3 is made up of 15 amino acids. V shed 5 bases and J shed 0 bases, with 11 bases lying between them. Germline CDR1 SGHNT, CDR2 YENEEA. This CDR3 reads CASSQPGDSGNTIYF. The CDR3 coding sequence is TGTGCCAGCAGCCAGCCAGGGGACTCTGGAAACACCATATATTTT.

The J gene is TRBJ1-2, the V gene TRBV28; D is perhaps TRBD1 (5 bases). V lost 5 bases and J 3 bases, leaving 10 bases between the germline ends. The CDR3 runs 13 residues. Per germline, CDR1 MDHEN and CDR2 SYDVKM. The CDR3: CASSPTGYYGYTF. CDR3 in DNA: TGTGCCAGCAGTCCCACAGGCTACTATGGCTACACCTTC.